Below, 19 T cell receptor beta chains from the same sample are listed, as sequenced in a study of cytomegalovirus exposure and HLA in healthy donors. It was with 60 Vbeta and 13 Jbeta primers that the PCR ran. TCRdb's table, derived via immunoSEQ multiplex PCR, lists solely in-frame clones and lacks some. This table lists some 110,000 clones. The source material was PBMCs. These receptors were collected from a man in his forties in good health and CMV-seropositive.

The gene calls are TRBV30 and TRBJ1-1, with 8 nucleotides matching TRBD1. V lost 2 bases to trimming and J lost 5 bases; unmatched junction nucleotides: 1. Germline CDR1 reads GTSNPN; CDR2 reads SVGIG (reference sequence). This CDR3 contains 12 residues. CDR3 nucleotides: TGTGCCTGGAGTCACAGGGGGACTGAAGCTTTCTTT. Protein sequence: CAWSHRGTEAFF.

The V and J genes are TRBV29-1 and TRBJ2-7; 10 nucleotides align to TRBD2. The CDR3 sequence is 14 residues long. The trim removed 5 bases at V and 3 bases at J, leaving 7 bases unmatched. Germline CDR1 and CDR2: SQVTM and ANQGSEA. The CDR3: CSVIPGTSVYEQYF. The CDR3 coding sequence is TGCAGCGTTATCCCCGGGACTAGCGTCTACGAGCAGTACTTC.

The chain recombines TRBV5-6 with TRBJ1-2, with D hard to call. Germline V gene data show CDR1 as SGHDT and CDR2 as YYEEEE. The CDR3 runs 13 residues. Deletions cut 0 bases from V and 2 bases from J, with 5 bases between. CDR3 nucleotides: TGTGCCAGCAGCTTGGGCAGGAACTATGGCTACACCTTC. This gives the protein CASSLGRNYGYTF. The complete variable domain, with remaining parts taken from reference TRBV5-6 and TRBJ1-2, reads DAGVTQSPTHLIKTRGQQVTLRCSPKSGHDTVSWYQQALGQGPQFIFQYYEEEERQRGNFPDRFSGHQFPNYSSELNVNALLLGDSALYLCASSLGRNYGYTFGSGTRLTVV.

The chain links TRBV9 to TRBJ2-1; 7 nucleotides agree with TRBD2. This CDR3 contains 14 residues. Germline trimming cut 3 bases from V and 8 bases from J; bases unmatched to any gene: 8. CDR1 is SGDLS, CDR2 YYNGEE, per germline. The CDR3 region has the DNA TGTGCCAGCAGCGCCGGACTAGATATCGATGAGCAGTTCTTC. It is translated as CASSAGLDIDEQFF.

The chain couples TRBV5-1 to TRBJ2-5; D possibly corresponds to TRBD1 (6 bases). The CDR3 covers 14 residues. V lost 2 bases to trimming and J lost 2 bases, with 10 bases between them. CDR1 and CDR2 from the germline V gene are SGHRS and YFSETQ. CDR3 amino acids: CASSLGDTQETQYF. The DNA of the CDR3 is TGCGCCAGCAGCTTAGGGGACACACAAGAGACCCAGTACTTC. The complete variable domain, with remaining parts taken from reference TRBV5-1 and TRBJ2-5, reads KAGVTQTPRYLIKTRGQQVTLSCSPISGHRSVSWYQQTPGQGLQFLFEYFSETQRNKGNFPGRFSGRQFSNSRSEMNVSTLELGDSALYLCASSLGDTQETQYFGPGTRLLVL.

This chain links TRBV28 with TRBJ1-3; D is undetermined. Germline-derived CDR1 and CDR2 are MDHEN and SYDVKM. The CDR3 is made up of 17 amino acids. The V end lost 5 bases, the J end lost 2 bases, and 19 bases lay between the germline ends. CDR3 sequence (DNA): TGTGCCAGCAGTAGCCCGGGATCCCCTGCCGCTGGAAACACCATATATTTT. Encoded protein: CASSSPGSPAAGNTIYF.

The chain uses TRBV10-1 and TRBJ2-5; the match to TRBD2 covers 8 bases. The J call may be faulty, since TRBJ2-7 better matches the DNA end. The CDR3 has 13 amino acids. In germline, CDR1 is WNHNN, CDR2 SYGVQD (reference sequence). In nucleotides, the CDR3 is TGCGCCAGCAGCCGGGGGGGAACCTACGAGCAGTACTTC. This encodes CASSRGGTYEQYF.

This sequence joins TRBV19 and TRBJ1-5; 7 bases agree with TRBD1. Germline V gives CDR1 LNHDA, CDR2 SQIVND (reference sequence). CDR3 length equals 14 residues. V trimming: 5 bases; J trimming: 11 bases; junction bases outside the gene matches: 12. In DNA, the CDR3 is TGTGCCAGTAGTGTACAGGGGAAGTGGGCGGCCCAGCATTTT. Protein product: CASSVQGKWAAQHF.

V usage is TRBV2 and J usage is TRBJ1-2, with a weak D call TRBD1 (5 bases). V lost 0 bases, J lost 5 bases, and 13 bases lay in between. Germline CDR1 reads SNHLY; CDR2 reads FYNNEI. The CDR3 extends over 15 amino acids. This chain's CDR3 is CASSEAGRVLYGYTF. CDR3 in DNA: TGTGCCAGCAGTGAAGCGGGCAGGGTTTTGTATGGCTACACCTTC. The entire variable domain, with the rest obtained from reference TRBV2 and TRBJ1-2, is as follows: EPEVTQTPSHQVTQMGQEVILRCVPISNHLYFYWYRQILGQKVEFLVSFYNNEISEKSEIFDDQFSVERPDGSNFTLKIRSTKLEDSAMYFCASSEAGRVLYGYTFGSGTRLTVV.

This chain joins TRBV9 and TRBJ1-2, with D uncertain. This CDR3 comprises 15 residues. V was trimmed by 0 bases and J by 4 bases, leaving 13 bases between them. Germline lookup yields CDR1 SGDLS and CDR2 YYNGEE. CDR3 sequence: CASSVAPGLFYGYTF. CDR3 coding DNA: TGTGCCAGCAGCGTAGCCCCCGGACTCTTCTATGGCTACACCTTC. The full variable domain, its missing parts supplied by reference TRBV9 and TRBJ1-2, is DSGVTQTPKHLITATGQRVTLRCSPRSGDLSVYWYQQSLDQGLQFLIQYYNGEERAKGNILERFSAQQFPDLHSELNLSSLELGDSALYFCASSVAPGLFYGYTFGSGTRLTVV.

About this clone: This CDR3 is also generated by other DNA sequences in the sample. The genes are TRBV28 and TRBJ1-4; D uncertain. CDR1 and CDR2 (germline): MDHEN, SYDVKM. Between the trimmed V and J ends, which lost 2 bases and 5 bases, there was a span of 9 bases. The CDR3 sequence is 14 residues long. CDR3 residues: CASSLAGINEKLFF. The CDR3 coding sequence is TGTGCCAGCAGTTTAGCGGGCATAAATGAAAAACTGTTTTTT.

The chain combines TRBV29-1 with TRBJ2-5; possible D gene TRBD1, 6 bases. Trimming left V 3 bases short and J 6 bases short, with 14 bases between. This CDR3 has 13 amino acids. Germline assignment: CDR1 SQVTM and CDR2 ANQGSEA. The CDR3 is CSVDGQGLKTQYF. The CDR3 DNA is TGCAGCGTTGACGGGCAGGGGCTGAAGACCCAGTACTTC.

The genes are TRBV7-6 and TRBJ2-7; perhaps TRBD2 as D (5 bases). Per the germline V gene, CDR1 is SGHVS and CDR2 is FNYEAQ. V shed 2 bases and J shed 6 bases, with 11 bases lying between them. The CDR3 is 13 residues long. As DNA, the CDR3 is TGTGCCAGCAGCTTAACTTCCCTAGCCGAGCAGTACTTC. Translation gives CASSLTSLAEQYF.

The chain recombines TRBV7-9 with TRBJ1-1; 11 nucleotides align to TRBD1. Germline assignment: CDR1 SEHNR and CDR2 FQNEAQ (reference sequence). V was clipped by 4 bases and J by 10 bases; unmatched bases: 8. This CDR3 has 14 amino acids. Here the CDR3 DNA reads TGTGCCAGCAGCTCCGCCGGGACAGGGGGGGCAGCTTTCTTT. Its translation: CASSSAGTGGAAFF.

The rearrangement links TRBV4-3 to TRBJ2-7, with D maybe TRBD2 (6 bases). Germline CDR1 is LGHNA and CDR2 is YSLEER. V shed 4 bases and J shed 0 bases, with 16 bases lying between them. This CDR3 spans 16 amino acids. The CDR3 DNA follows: TGCGCCAGCAGCCTAAGCCGTAGCGGTAGCTCCTACGAGCAGTACTTC. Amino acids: CASSLSRSGSSYEQYF.

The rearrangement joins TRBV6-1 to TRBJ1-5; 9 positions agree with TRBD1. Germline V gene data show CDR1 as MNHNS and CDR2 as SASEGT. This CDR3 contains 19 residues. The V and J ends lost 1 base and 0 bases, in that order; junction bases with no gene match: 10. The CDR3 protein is CASSEVRGQGHYSNQPQHF. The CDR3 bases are TGTGCCAGCAGTGAAGTAAGGGGACAGGGACATTATAGCAATCAGCCCCAGCATTTT.

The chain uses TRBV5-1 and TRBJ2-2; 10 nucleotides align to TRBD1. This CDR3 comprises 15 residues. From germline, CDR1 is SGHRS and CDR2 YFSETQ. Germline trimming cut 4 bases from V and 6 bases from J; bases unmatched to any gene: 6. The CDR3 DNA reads TGCGCCAGCAGCCGGGACAGGGGTTACGCCGGGGAGCTGTTTTTT. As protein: CASSRDRGYAGELFF. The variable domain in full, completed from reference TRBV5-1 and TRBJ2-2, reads KAGVTQTPRYLIKTRGQQVTLSCSPISGHRSVSWYQQTPGQGLQFLFEYFSETQRNKGNFPGRFSGRQFSNSRSEMNVSTLELGDSALYLCASSRDRGYAGELFFGEGSRLTVL.

CDR3 nucleotides: TGTGCCAGCAGCGAAGGGACAGGGGGCGATGGCTACACCTTC. As protein: CASSEGTGGDGYTF. J is TRBJ1-2 and V is TRBV7-9, with TRBD1 matching 12 bases. Per the germline V gene, CDR1 is SEHNR and CDR2 is FQNEAQ (reference sequence). The CDR3 spans 14 residues. Losses at the gene ends were 5 bases for V and 6 bases for J; bases not matched to a gene: 4.

This chain's CDR3 is CASSPYFTNTGELFF. The CDR3 DNA sequence: TGTGCCAGCAGCCCGTACTTCACGAACACCGGGGAGCTGTTTTTT. The rearrangement links TRBV7-2 to TRBJ2-2, with D uncertain. Germline CDR1 and CDR2: SGHTA and FQGNSA. CDR3 length: 15 residues. The ends were cut back, 5 bases at V and 0 bases at J, with 10 bases in the middle.